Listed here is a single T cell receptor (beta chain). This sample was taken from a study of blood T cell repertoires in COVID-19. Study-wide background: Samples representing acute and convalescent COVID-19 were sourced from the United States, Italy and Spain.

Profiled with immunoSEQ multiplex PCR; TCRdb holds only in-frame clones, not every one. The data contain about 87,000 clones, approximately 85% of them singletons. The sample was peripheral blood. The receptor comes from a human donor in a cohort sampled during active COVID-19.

The CDR3 nucleotides read TGTGCCAGTAGTCCCAATGACATGAGCTCCTACAATGAGCAGTTCTTC. Translating it yields CASSPNDMSSYNEQFF. The V and J genes are TRBV19 and TRBJ2-1; D ambiguous. This CDR3 is built from 16 residues. Per germline, CDR1 LNHDA and CDR2 SQIVND (reference sequence). Trimming stripped 5 bases from V and 0 bases from J, with 14 bases between.